What follows are 11 T cell receptor beta chains derived from one specimen sequenced in a study of blood T cells in healthy people across ages. The authors ran a second PCR of about 6 to 12 cycles using a sample-barcoded 5' primer and a J-beta primer mix. TCRdb called the 5' RACE reads again in MiXCR, with one record for every CDR3 protein. In the table there are some 700,000 distinct CDR3 sequences, about 42% of which are singletons. Sequenced: blood. The receptors derive from a woman aged 60 to 75 in good health.

This clonotype was picked up a small number of times. V and J are TRBV7-8 and TRBJ1-5; D not certain. The CDR3 is 14 residues long. The V end was cut by 1 base, the J end by 3 bases, with 7 bases between. Germline V gene data show CDR1 as SGHVS and CDR2 as FQNEAQ. CDR3 protein: CASSLETVNQPQHF. For the CDR3, the DNA is TGTGCCAGCAGCTTAGAAACGGTCAATCAGCCCCAGCATTTT.

This clonotype was recorded a few times. This chain's CDR3 is CSVASGTEAFF. In DNA form, the CDR3 reads TGCAGCGTTGCTTCGGGCACTGAAGCTTTCTTT. The gene calls are TRBV29-1 and TRBJ1-1; D ambiguous. V lost 4 bases to trimming and J lost 4 bases, with 7 bases between them. Germline V gene sequence: CDR1 SQVTM, CDR2 ANQGSEA. CDR3 size: 11 residues.

This clonotype turned up a few times. The chain joins TRBV7-2 to TRBJ2-5; the match to TRBD2 covers 14 bases. This CDR3 has 16 residues. Germline V gives CDR1 SGHTA, CDR2 FQGNSA. V was clipped by 5 bases and J by 1 base; unmatched bases: 3. CDR3 DNA sequence: TGTGCCAGCAGCACAGGACTAGCGGGGGGCCAAGAGACCCAGTACTTC. Its translation is CASSTGLAGGQETQYF.

The genes are TRBV27 and TRBJ1-1; D is unresolved. V lost 2 bases and J lost 0, with 7 bases in between. Per germline, CDR1 MNHEY and CDR2 SMNVEV (reference sequence). The CDR3 has 14 residues. The CDR3 reads CASSLTAVNTEAFF. In nucleotides, the CDR3 is TGTGCCAGCAGTTTAACGGCGGTGAACACTGAAGCTTTCTTT.

The sample holds a few counts of this clonotype. The chain links TRBV28 to TRBJ2-5; 14 nucleotides match TRBD2. CDR1 and CDR2 from the germline V gene are MDHEN and SYDVKM. V was pared by 3 bases and J by 4 bases, with 16 bases of the junction left unmatched. This CDR3 comprises 20 residues. The CDR3 reads CASSFLTLTSGGEGGETQYF. CDR3 nucleotide sequence: TGTGCCAGCAGTTTCCTAACCCTGACTAGCGGGGGGGAAGGTGGAGAGACCCAGTACTTC.

Concerning this clonotype: At one of its ends the junction is not consistent with the germline gene, which may arise from a read error. The chain employs TRBV11-2 and TRBJ2-1; 9 positions agree with TRBD2. This CDR3 has 16 amino acids. Per the germline V gene, CDR1 is SGHAT and CDR2 is FQNNGV. CDR3 sequence: CTSSLPSSGGYNEQFF. CDR3 DNA: TGTACCAGCAGCTTACCTAGTAGCGGGGGTTACAATGAGCAGTTCTTC.

This clonotype was recorded at least ten times. J is TRBJ2-1 and V is TRBV12-3 or TRBV12-4; perhaps TRBD2 as D (5 bases). The V and J ends lost 1 base and 9 bases respectively, with 10 bases between them. This CDR3 spans 13 amino acids. The CDR3 loop reads CASSLGSGTEQFF. CDR3 bases: TGTGCCAGCAGTTTAGGGTCGGGAACTGAGCAGTTCTTC.

This clonotype was seen a handful of times. The chain joins TRBV7-3 to TRBJ2-7; 10 positions agree with TRBD2. Germline lookup yields CDR1 SGHTA and CDR2 FQGTGA. V was pared by 8 bases and J by 0 bases, with 10 bases of the junction left unmatched. This CDR3 comprises 16 residues. The CDR3 sequence: CASLSSGRFLSYEQYF. The CDR3 region has the DNA TGTGCCAGCTTGTCTAGCGGGAGATTTCTCTCCTACGAGCAGTACTTC.

This chain uses TRBV12-3 or TRBV12-4 with TRBJ1-6, with 7 nucleotides matching TRBD1. CDR3 length: 15 residues. The J segment lost 6 bases and the V segment lost 2 bases, leaving 4 bases of the junction unmatched. DNA for the CDR3: TGTGCCAGCAGTTTAAGGGACAGCAGTAATTCACCCCTCCACTTT. It specifies CASSLRDSSNSPLHF.

The chain recombines TRBV20-1 with TRBJ1-2; the D gene is possibly TRBD1 (5 bases). Germline V gene sequence: CDR1 DFQATT, CDR2 SNEGSKA (reference sequence). The V end was cut by 5 bases, the J end by 8 bases, with 21 bases between. The CDR3 is made up of 14 amino acids. As DNA, the CDR3 is TGCAGTGCTGGGGGGGGGATTTCTGCGAAGGGCTACACCTTC. Translating it yields CSAGGGISAKGYTF.

As for this clonotype: One end of the junction varies from germline; a read error may be responsible. V is TRBV29-1 and J is TRBJ1-1; D might be TRBD1 (5 bases). Germline CDR1 reads SQVTM; CDR2 reads ANQGSEA. The CDR3 is 12 residues long. CDR3 region: CSVVGVNAEAFF. The CDR3 coding sequence is TGCAGCGTTGTAGGGGTGAACGCTGAAGCTTTCTTT.